A selection of T cell receptor beta chains follows, all from one sample in a study of OX40 agonist ivuxolimab in advanced cancers. TCRdb's copy holds only in-frame clones and misses some; the assay was immunoSEQ multiplex PCR. The table lists 75,000 to 90,000 clones, around 84% of them singletons. The sequences come from CD4+ or CD8+ T cells sorted from blood, collected in a trial of the OX40 agonist ivuxolimab. These TCRs come from an adult with an advanced solid tumor such as melanoma, head and neck, liver or kidney cancer. The CDR3 runs from the conserved cysteine through the conserved F or W. The D gene is left open where the match is weak. Not every row has a clone size; where given, it reads once, few, many or a size class.

-	few	TRBV6-5	TRBJ1-2	TGTGCCAGCAGTTTTCAAGGGGGGGCTGATGGCTACACCTTC	CASSFQGGADGYTF
TRBD2	once	TRBV7-2	TRBJ2-1	TGTGCCAGCAGCTTAGGCGCTAGCGGGAAAAATGAGCAGTTCTTC	CASSLGASGKNEQFF
TRBD2	-	TRBV5-6	TRBJ2-5	TGTGCCAGCAGCTTGGTGGCTAGCGGGGGGGAGACCCAGTACTTC	CASSLVASGGETQYF
TRBD1	few	TRBV29-1	TRBJ1-1	TGCAGCGTTGAGGGCAGGGGGTCGAACACTGAAGCTTTCTTT	CSVEGRGSNTEAFF
TRBD2	once	TRBV4-2	TRBJ2-3	TGTGCCAGCAGCCTGTTCGGGACTAGCAGGGGTCGGGGTACAGATACGCAGTATTTT	CASSLFGTSRGRGTDTQYF
-	-	TRBV2	TRBJ1-5	TGTGCCAGCAGTAAAGGAGGGGCAGGGCCCCAGCATTTT	CASSKGGAGPQHF
-	-	TRBV6-1	TRBJ1-1	TGTGCCAGCGGACTTTACAGGGACACTGAAGCTTTCTTT	CASGLYRDTEAFF
-	-	TRBV5-4	TRBJ1-5	TGTGCCAGCAGCTTGTTAGGGATGGACAATCAGCCCCAGCATTTT	CASSLLGMDNQPQHF
-	-	TRBV7-3	TRBJ2-1	TGTGCCAGCAGCCTTAGCGTAAACGCCGGTAAAGAGCAGTTCTTC	CASSLSVNAGKEQFF
-	few	TRBV7-2	TRBJ1-1	TGTGCCAGCACCCTTCAGCCGAACACTGAAGCTTTCTTT	CASTLQPNTEAFF
TRBD1	-	TRBV5-1	TRBJ2-2	TGCGCCAGCAGACACGTACCGGGACAGGGAAACACCGGGGAGCTGTTTTTT	CASRHVPGQGNTGELFF
TRBD1	few	TRBV19	TRBJ1-1	TGTGCCAGTAGTATTAGGCGACAGGGTCGGACTGAAGCTTTCTTT	CASSIRRQGRTEAFF
-	-	TRBV11-3	TRBJ1-2	TGTGCCAGCAGCTTAGTAGCGCAGGCCAACTATGGCTACACCTTC	CASSLVAQANYGYTF
-	-	TRBV19	TRBJ1-1	TGTGCCAGTAGTGACCCTTTACAGGGTGGCAGAAGGTTAGCTTTCTTT	CASSDPLQGGRRLAFF
-	-	TRBV5-1	TRBJ2-7	TGCGCCAGCAGTTTGGCAGGGACCGAGCAGTACTTC	CASSLAGTEQYF
-	-	TRBV6-5	TRBJ1-1	TGTGCCAGCAGTTACCGGGGGCTGGCTAAAGCTTTCTTT	CASSYRGLAKAFF
-	-	TRBV6-6	TRBJ1-6	TGTGCCAGCAGCACCGTAGGGGTTAATTCACCCCTCCACTTT	CASSTVGVNSPLHF
-	-	TRBV6-6	TRBJ1-1	TGTGCCAGCACCACCGGGGAGGCGGCGAAGGCTTTCTTT	CASTTGEAAKAFF
TRBD2	once	TRBV25-1	TRBJ2-3	TGTGCCAGCAGTGCCCCTCTAGGGGCGGGGGGGCGGACAGATACGCAGTATTTT	CASSAPLGAGGRTDTQYF
TRBD1	-	TRBV7-2	TRBJ1-1	TGTGCCAGCAGGCGGGGACAGGGTATTGGGGACACTGAAGCTTTCTTT	CASRRGQGIGDTEAFF
-	-	TRBV5-6	TRBJ2-3	TGTGCCAGCAGCTTGCTAGCGTCCCTCTATTTT	CASSLLASLYF
-	-	TRBV10-2	TRBJ2-5	TGCGCCAGCGCCTCCGGGACCTCCCAATACCAAGAGACCCAGTACTTC	CASASGTSQYQETQYF
-	-	TRBV29-1	TRBJ1-5	TGCAGCGTTGGGGGGGGAGCGGGGCAGCCCCAGCATTTT	CSVGGGAGQPQHF
-	-	TRBV9	TRBJ1-1	TGTGCCAGCAGCGTCAGGGCGGGGAGCACTGAAGCTTTCTTT	CASSVRAGSTEAFF
-	-	TRBV30	TRBJ2-5	TGTGCCTGGAGTGTACAGGGAATAGAGACCCAGTACTTC	CAWSVQGIETQYF